This T cell receptor beta chain was sequenced for a study of blood T cell repertoires in COVID-19. Study-wide context: Sites across the United States, Italy and Spain contributed samples from acute and convalescent COVID-19.

The count of this clone is one. Data came from immunoSEQ multiplex PCR; TCRdb stores just in-frame clones and leaves some out. The data hold about 160,000 clones, with nearly 80% observed a single time. Trimming took 5 bases from V and 1 from J; bases not matched to a gene: 7. The CDR3 contains 16 residues. Germline-derived CDR1 and CDR2 are MDHEN and SYDVKM. The sample taken for sequencing was peripheral blood. V and J are TRBV28 and TRBJ2-1, with 8 positions matching TRBD2. This sequence originates from a woman aged 80 or over with acute or convalescent COVID-19. The CDR3 spells CASSPPSGRSYNEQFF. CDR3 DNA sequence: TGTGCCAGCAGTCCACCAAGCGGGAGATCCTACAATGAGCAGTTCTTC. The whole variable domain, remainder taken from reference TRBV28 and TRBJ2-1, is DVKVTQSSRYLVKRTGEKVFLECVQDMDHENMFWYRQDPGLGLRLIYFSYDVKMKEKGDIPEGYSVSREKKERFSLILESASTNQTSMYLCASSPPSGRSYNEQFFGPGTRLTVL.